This is a list of T cell receptor beta chains from one sample in a study of blood T cells in healthy people across ages. TCRdb independently ran MiXCR on the 5' RACE reads; one entry per CDR3 protein. Here the sample spans 1.5 million to 2 million distinct CDR3 sequences, over 25% being singletons. The sequencing sample was made of blood. These receptors all come from a woman in her twenties or thirties in good health. CDR3s include the opening cysteine and the closing phenylalanine or tryptophan. D genes are given only for firm matches. Clone size is shown for a subset of rows, as once, few, many or a class of expanded clone.

j_call v_call d_call clone_size cdr3_nt cdr3_aa
TRBJ2-1 TRBV14 - - TGTGCCAGCAGACTAGATCCGTACAATGAGCAGTTCTTC CASRLDPYNEQFF
TRBJ1-1 TRBV20-1 - - TGCAGTGCTAGAGATCTCTTTAGGGGAAACACTGAAGCTTTCTTT CSARDLFRGNTEAFF
TRBJ2-1 TRBV12-3/TRBV12-4 TRBD2 - TGTGCCAGCAGTCGACTAGCGGGGGGGCATGAGCTGTTCTTC CASSRLAGGHELFF
TRBJ2-7 TRBV30 - - TGTGCCTGGAGTGTACGTAGGGGAGACGTGAACGAGCAGTACTTC CAWSVRRGDVNEQYF
TRBJ2-1 TRBV14 TRBD2 few TGTGCCAGCAGCCTCCTGACTAGCGGGAGGACCTACAATGAGCAGTTCTTC CASSLLTSGRTYNEQFF
TRBJ1-2 TRBV27 TRBD1 - TGTGCCGGCAGCCCCCTGGACAGGGACGGCTATGGCTACACCTTC CAGSPLDRDGYGYTF
TRBJ2-5 TRBV7-9 - - TGTGCCAGCAGCTTAGGACGGCGATTCCAAGAGACCCAGTACTTC CASSLGRRFQETQYF
TRBJ1-5 TRBV18 - many TGTGCCAGCTCACCAGGGCGGGATCAGCCCCAGCATTTT CASSPGRDQPQHF
TRBJ2-2 TRBV5-1 - - TGCGCCAGCAGCGGCGGGACTCAGAACACCGGGGAGCTGTTGTTT CASSGGTQNTGELLF
TRBJ1-2 TRBV5-1 - few TGCGCCAGCAGCTTGGCCTATGTAGGGCAGGGCGGCTACACCTTC CASSLAYVGQGGYTF
TRBJ2-7 TRBV20-1 - - TGCAGTGCTAGAGAGGTTAGTGGCGCCTACGAGCAGTACTTC CSAREVSGAYEQYF
TRBJ2-3 TRBV9 TRBD2 - TGTGCCAGCAGCGAGCGGGGTTATGACACGGATACGCAGTATTTT CASSERGYDTDTQYF
TRBJ2-1 TRBV7-3 TRBD2 few TGTGCCAGCAGCTTACTTGGGCCAGTTAGCGGGGGCTCCTACAATGAGCAGTTCTTC CASSLLGPVSGGSYNEQFF
TRBJ1-3 TRBV5-5 TRBD1 - TGTGCCAGCAGCCCTAGGGGCTCAGGGGGCGCGAACACCATATATTTT CASSPRGSGGANTIYF
TRBJ2-7 TRBV12-3/TRBV12-4 TRBD1 many TGTGCCAGCAGGGGACAGGGGGCAGGAGAGCAGTACTTC CASRGQGAGEQYF
TRBJ1-2 TRBV4-1 - few TGCGCCAGCAGCCAATATTCACAGGAGGTTTTCTATGGCTACACCTTC CASSQYSQEVFYGYTF
TRBJ2-7 TRBV5-1 - - TGCGCCAGCAGCCGAACTACACCACAAGACGGGGTCTACGAGCAGTACTTC CASSRTTPQDGVYEQYF
TRBJ1-2 TRBV11-2 - - TGTGCCAGCAGCTTGTTACGGGGGTCGACCTATGGCTACACCTTC CASSLLRGSTYGYTF
TRBJ1-2 TRBV20-1 - - TGCAGTGCTAGAGATAGTACAGGGCCCTATGGCTACACCTTC CSARDSTGPYGYTF
TRBJ1-2 TRBV12-3/TRBV12-4 - few TGTGCCAGCAGCCCCAACAGGGTTTTTTATGGCTACACCTTC CASSPNRVFYGYTF
TRBJ2-3 TRBV24-1 TRBD2 - TGTGCCACCAGTGATTTGCGCCTAGCGGGGGGGGATACGCAGTATTTT CATSDLRLAGGDTQYF
TRBJ2-7 TRBV28 TRBD1 few TGTGCCAGCGATTTAGCCGGGACAGGGAGCGACGAGCAGTACTTC CASDLAGTGSDEQYF
TRBJ2-1 TRBV9 TRBD2 - TGTGCCAGCAGCGTAGCTACGGGCGGGGGTTACAATGAGCAGTTCTTC CASSVATGGGYNEQFF
TRBJ2-4 TRBV6-1 TRBD2 - TGTGCCAGCAGTGAAGGTAGCGGGGGCGCCTACAGTGAGCAGTACTTC CASSEGSGGAYSEQYF
TRBJ2-5 TRBV9 TRBD2 many TGTGCCAGCAGCGTGGGACTAGCGATTCAAGAGACCCAGTACTTC CASSVGLAIQETQYF
TRBJ2-5 TRBV5-1 - few TGCGCCAGCAGCCCTACGGCCAACTTGGAGGAGACCCAGTACTTC CASSPTANLEETQYF
TRBJ2-7 TRBV6-5 TRBD1 once TGTGCCAGCAGGCCTCCCTCCGGGACAGTGGCCTACGAGCAGTACTTC CASRPPSGTVAYEQYF
TRBJ1-4 TRBV20-1 - few TGCAGTGCTCCATTTCTCCGGGACTCCGGTGAAAAACTGTTTTTT CSAPFLRDSGEKLFF
TRBJ1-1 TRBV20-1 TRBD1 few TGCAGTGCTGACAGGGGGATGAACACTGAAGCTTTCTTT CSADRGMNTEAFF
TRBJ2-7 TRBV12-3/TRBV12-4 - - TGTGCCAGCAGTCGGACCCCAAGGTCCTACGAGCAGTACTTC CASSRTPRSYEQYF
TRBJ2-5 TRBV5-1 TRBD1 - TGCGCCAGCAGCACGAGGGGGCAGGGGGAAGAGACCCTGTACTTC CASSTRGQGEETLYF
TRBJ2-3 TRBV29-1 TRBD2 many TGCATCGGACTAGCGGGTCGCTCGGATACGCAGTATTTT CIGLAGRSDTQYF
TRBJ1-6 TRBV7-9 - many TGTGCCAGCAGCTTAGCTGGTGGACCCCTCCACTTT CASSLAGGPLHF
TRBJ1-2 TRBV4-1 TRBD1 many TGCGCCAGCAGCCTCGGGGGACAGAGCTATGGCTACACCTTC CASSLGGQSYGYTF
TRBJ2-7 TRBV9 TRBD2 once TGTGCCAGCAGCGTAATGGGGCTAGCGGGAGACGAGCAGTACTTC CASSVMGLAGDEQYF
TRBJ2-4 TRBV5-1 - few TGCGCCAGCAGCTTGGGAGCGGTACTTCTAGCCAAAAACATTCAGTACTTC CASSLGAVLLAKNIQYF
TRBJ2-1 TRBV7-9 - many TGTGCCAGCAGCCCGCAGTGGGGGAGGCACGATGAGCAGTTCTTC CASSPQWGRHDEQFF
TRBJ1-1 TRBV6-5 TRBD1 - TGTGCCAGCAGACTTAACGGACAGGAGAACACTGAAGCTTTCTTT CASRLNGQENTEAFF
TRBJ1-2 TRBV4-1 TRBD1 few TGCGCCAGCAGCCAAGAGGGGGACAGGGGCCCCCTTAACTATGGCTACACCTTC CASSQEGDRGPLNYGYTF
TRBJ2-7 TRBV5-1 TRBD1 - TGCGCCAGCAGTCGGGACAGGGGGCTAAACGAGCAGTACTTC CASSRDRGLNEQYF
TRBJ1-2 TRBV30 TRBD1 - TGTGCCTGGACAAAAGCCTGGGGCCGGGACAGCTACGGCTACACCTTC CAWTKAWGRDSYGYTF
TRBJ2-1 TRBV29-1 TRBD1 many TGCAGCGTTGACCCCGGGACAGGGGGCAATGAGCAGTTCTTC CSVDPGTGGNEQFF
TRBJ1-1 TRBV2 - - TGTGCCAGCAGTCCGAGAATTGCGGGAGGGACTGAAGCTTTCTTT CASSPRIAGGTEAFF
TRBJ1-2 TRBV20-1 TRBD1 few TGCAGTGCTAGAGATATGGTGACAGGGAACTATGGCTACACCTTC CSARDMVTGNYGYTF
TRBJ1-2 TRBV28 - - TGTGCCAGCACCCCGCGAGGGATCGGCTACACCTTC CASTPRGIGYTF
TRBJ2-5 TRBV2 - - TGTGCCAGCAGTGTTGGGACGATCCAAGAGACCCAGTACTTC CASSVGTIQETQYF
TRBJ2-7 TRBV28 TRBD1 few TGTGCCAGCAGCGGGGGACAGGACCTTTCCGAGCAGTACTTC CASSGGQDLSEQYF
TRBJ2-1 TRBV7-9 TRBD1 many TGTGCCAGCAGCTCGGCCGGGACAGGGAACTACAATGAGCAGTTCTTC CASSSAGTGNYNEQFF
TRBJ2-1 TRBV19 - few TGTGCCAGTAGTATTAGGGCAGCTAGCTCCTACAATGAGCAGTTCTTC CASSIRAASSYNEQFF
TRBJ2-1 TRBV27 TRBD2 few TGTGCCAGCAGTTTATCGATCAGCGGGGGAGCTCCGAATGAGCAGTTCTTC CASSLSISGGAPNEQFF
TRBJ2-3 TRBV5-1 TRBD2 few TGCGCCAGCAGCCCACTGACTAGCGGGGGATTATCGGATACGCAGTATTTT CASSPLTSGGLSDTQYF
TRBJ2-3 TRBV7-2 TRBD1 - TGTGCCAGCAGCTTAATTTGGGGGACAGGGGAATATACGCAGTATTTT CASSLIWGTGEYTQYF
TRBJ1-5 TRBV6-2/TRBV6-3 - - TGTGCCAGCAGTTACGAGTGGTCGTCGGGCAATCAGCCCCAGCATTTT CASSYEWSSGNQPQHF
TRBJ2-6 TRBV7-2 - few TGTGCCAGCAGCTTCTTAGCGATTAGCTCTGGGGCCAACGTCCTGACTTTC CASSFLAISSGANVLTF
TRBJ2-6 TRBV12-3/TRBV12-4 - many TGTGCCAGCAGTCCCCTCACCCCCTCTGGGGCCAACGTCCTGACTTTC CASSPLTPSGANVLTF
TRBJ1-2 TRBV3-1 - many TGTGCCAGCAGCCAGGGGAACTATGGCTACACCTTC CASSQGNYGYTF
TRBJ1-2 TRBV10-3 - - TGTGCCATCACTACACAGGGAAGCTATGGCTACACCTTC CAITTQGSYGYTF
TRBJ2-7 TRBV29-1 - many TGCAGCGTTGGGTCCTCCGGGGTCACCTACGAGCAGTACTTC CSVGSSGVTYEQYF
TRBJ2-7 TRBV12-3/TRBV12-4 - many TGTGCCAGCAGTTTAACGGCAGGGGCCCTCTACGAGCAGTACTTC CASSLTAGALYEQYF